The present TCR beta chain was sequenced within a study of PD-1 blockade in classical Hodgkin lymphoma. Notes on this clone: Its target is not known.

General study points: Factors driving the repertoire differences, possibly disease activity or prior therapy, remain undefined. Newly diagnosed patients had diversity similar to the baseline diversity of complete responders. Baseline TCR diversity was reportedly lower in newly diagnosed patients than healthy donors.

Each patient's relapse followed autologous stem cell transplantation, and brentuximab vedotin exposure varied. V was pared by 0 bases and J by 4 bases, with 10 bases between. The CDR3 is 15 amino acids. Looked up from germline, CDR1 is SGDLS and CDR2 is YYNGEE. The method was immunoSEQ multiplex PCR; TCRdb's version includes in-frame clones alone and lacks a portion of them. This table holds roughly 150,000 clones, approximately 80% found once. The receptor was derived from a human donor with classical Hodgkin lymphoma. Sample: peripheral blood mononuclear cells (PBMCs), taken before the second cycle of nivolumab. The chain recombines TRBV9 with TRBJ2-2, with D maybe TRBD1 (5 bases). CDR3: CASSVGRQSTGELFF. For the CDR3, the DNA is TGTGCCAGCAGCGTAGGAAGACAGAGCACCGGGGAGCTGTTTTTT.